These 5 T cell receptor beta chains were all obtained from the same sample, sequenced in a study of CD8+ T cells in alopecia areata. RNA extraction and reverse transcription yielded cDNA as sequencing template. Data came from immunoSEQ multiplex PCR; TCRdb stores just in-frame clones and leaves some out. The data hold roughly 250,000 clones, with 67% observed a single time. Here the sequenced sample was CD4+ T cells sorted from blood, taken at week 0. The receptors originated from a human donor with alopecia areata.

This clone has more than one count but fewer than ten. The chain is built from TRBV7-2 and TRBJ1-5, with 8 bases aligning to TRBD1. V lost 8 bases, J lost 7 bases, and 7 bases stayed unmatched. Germline V lookup: CDR1 SGHTA, CDR2 FQGNSA. This CDR3 is 13 amino acids long. The CDR3 region is CASSFRGRQPQHF. The CDR3 bases are TGTGCCAGCTCATTCAGGGGGCGGCAGCCCCAGCATTTT. Full variable domain (missing parts from reference TRBV7-2 and TRBJ1-5): GAGVSQSPSNKVTEKGKDVELRCDPISGHTALYWYRQSLGQGLEFLIYFQGNSAPDKSGLPSDRFSAERTGGSVSTLTIQRTQQEDSAVYLCASSFRGRQPQHFGDGTRLSIL.

This clone is a singleton in its sample. The rearrangement uses TRBV5-4 and TRBJ1-2, with a possible D match to TRBD1 (5 bases). The CDR3 loop spans 14 amino acids. From germline, CDR1 is SGHNT and CDR2 YYREEE (reference sequence). Trimming took 4 bases from V and 0 from J, leaving 10 bases between them. The CDR3 bases are TGTGCCAGCAGCCAAAGGACAACTAACTATGGCTACACCTTC. This codes for CASSQRTTNYGYTF.

This clone was recorded only once. V and J are TRBV29-1 and TRBJ1-1; 10 bases match TRBD1. J lost 10 bases, V lost 3 bases, and 2 bases had no gene match. The length of the CDR3 is 11 residues. Germline values: CDR1 SQVTM, CDR2 ANQGSEA. The CDR3 region is CSVEGTGVAFF. CDR3 sequence (DNA): TGCAGCGTTGAGGGGACAGGGGTAGCTTTCTTT.

The genes are TRBV29-1 and TRBJ2-1; 9 bases line up with TRBD1. The junction had 8 bases not matched to a gene; V was cut back by 4 bases and J by 10 bases. This CDR3 contains 13 residues. Germline V gene sequence: CDR1 SQVTM, CDR2 ANQGSEA. In DNA, the CDR3 is TGCAGCGTTGGGGGACAGGGAACGGGGGAGCAGTTCTTC. Protein: CSVGGQGTGEQFF.

The chain joins TRBV6-6 to TRBJ2-4, with D hard to call. The CDR3 is 11 amino acids. V dropped 5 bases and J dropped 9 bases, with 8 bases sitting between them. Germline values: CDR1 MNHNY, CDR2 SVGAGI (reference sequence). The CDR3 DNA reads TGTGCCAGCAGTCGAGTGGGCATTCAGTACTTC. It codes for CASSRVGIQYF.